This T cell receptor (beta chain) was identified during a study of blood T cell repertoires in COVID-19. Across the study: From T cells, B-cell-depleted T cells, or PBMCs came the material, which was cDNA or gDNA.

The CDR3 extends over 16 amino acids. Germline values: CDR1 MNHNS, CDR2 SASEGT. J lost 4 bases, V lost 4 bases, and 9 bases had no gene match. Those who participated ranged in age from 18 to 89 years and resided in about 24 US areas. What the recovered Cohort 3 donors had was two negative PCRs, clearance, or symptom resolution. Produced via immunoSEQ multiplex PCR; TCRdb's table is partial and in-frame only. The data hold around 330,000 clones, with approximately 91% observed a single time. Material: PBMCs or T cells enriched from blood (not recorded which). The sequence came from a man in his 60s who had recovered from COVID-19. V usage is TRBV6-1 and J usage is TRBJ2-7; TRBD1 agrees at 11 bases. The CDR3 loop reads CASSAKPGTGGYEQYF. CDR3 nucleotide sequence: TGTGCCAGCAGTGCGAAGCCAGGGACAGGGGGTTACGAGCAGTACTTC.